Presented here are 32 T cell receptor beta chains from one specimen sequenced in a study of shared clonotypes between healthy human individuals. Libraries were prepared by immunoSEQ multiplex PCR; TCRdb keeps only in-frame clonotypes and omits some of them. The data contain 2 million to 3 million clones, 90% to 95% of them singletons. The sequenced material came from naive CD4+ T cells from PBMCs. Subset defined: CD45RA+ positively selected. Receptors were obtained from a man aged 18 to 30 in good health. Some clones in this sample may be carry-over from other donors' samples.

This chain joins TRBV30 and TRBJ1-4; no definite D call. Looked up from germline, CDR1 is GTSNPN and CDR2 is SVGIG (reference sequence). The CDR3 length is 15 residues. V dropped 0 bases and J dropped 4 bases, with 12 bases sitting between them. CDR3 DNA: TGTGCCTGGAGTGTACAATTGGGAGTTAATGAAAAACTGTTTTTT. This gives the protein CAWSVQLGVNEKLFF.

A single count supports this clone. The chain recombines TRBV29-1 with TRBJ2-7; unclear D gene. Between the trimmed V and J ends, which lost 5 bases and 4 bases, there was a span of 15 bases. Germline V gives CDR1 SQVTM, CDR2 ANQGSEA. The CDR3 is 13 residues long. Here the CDR3 reads CSVKGTLGYEQYF. CDR3 DNA: TGCAGCGTTAAGGGCACCTTAGGGTACGAGCAGTACTTC.

The genes are TRBV11-2 and TRBJ1-1, with D uncertain. The CDR3 has 11 residues. The V gene's germline CDR1 is SGHAT and CDR2 FQNNGV. V gave up 10 bases and J gave up 6 bases, with 12 bases separating them. The CDR3 here is CATRIGPEAFF. The CDR3 DNA reads as TGTGCCACCCGAATCGGGCCTGAAGCTTTCTTT.

V gene TRBV25-1 combines with J gene TRBJ1-2, with no clear D. Germline V gives CDR1 MGHDK, CDR2 SYGVNS. The V and J ends lost 3 bases and 4 bases respectively, with 12 bases between them. This CDR3 is 14 amino acids long. In nucleotides, the CDR3 is TGTGCCAGCAGTGACCCGGGAAAGGGCTATGGCTACACCTTC. Its translation is CASSDPGKGYGYTF.

This clone was counted once. The rearrangement joins TRBV7-2 to TRBJ1-5, with no clear D. Germline V CDR1 and CDR2: SGHTA, FQGNSA. Trimming removed 1 base from V and 2 bases from J, with 15 bases in between. CDR3 length: 17 residues. In DNA, the CDR3 is TGTGCCAGCAGCTTAGGGGTTGGGGTTGGCGGCAATCAGCCCCAGCATTTT. It yields the protein CASSLGVGVGGNQPQHF.

The rearrangement uses TRBV25-1 and TRBJ1-1; D not certain. V was clipped by 2 bases and J by 0 bases, with 7 bases between them. CDR1 and CDR2 from the germline V gene are MGHDK and SYGVNS. The CDR3 spans 14 residues. The CDR3 sequence: CASSENSMNTEAFF. CDR3 DNA sequence: TGTGCCAGCAGTGAAAACAGCATGAACACTGAAGCTTTCTTT.

To note about this clone: At the DNA level, this CDR3 is encoded by other sequences in the same sample as well. The chain combines TRBV28 with TRBJ2-7; D gene unclear. The V and J ends lost 4 bases and 3 bases respectively, with 10 bases between them. CDR1 MDHEN and CDR2 SYDVKM come from the germline V gene. The CDR3 has 13 residues. The CDR3 loop is CASSSPRIYEQYF. The CDR3 DNA reads TGTGCCAGCAGTTCTCCTAGAATCTACGAGCAGTACTTC.

This sequence joins TRBV29-1 and TRBJ2-5; D tentatively fits TRBD1 or TRBD2 (6 bases each). Germline V gives CDR1 SQVTM, CDR2 ANQGSEA. V was cut by 4 bases and J by 5 bases, with 14 bases left in between. The CDR3 is 13 amino acids. The chain's CDR3 is CSVGGGAGETQYF. The CDR3, as DNA: TGCAGCGTTGGTGGGGGCGCGGGGGAGACCCAGTACTTC.

As for this clone: Distinct nucleotide sequences in the sample also encode this CDR3. The V call is TRBV6-6, the J call TRBJ2-7, with no clear D. CDR1 is MNHNY, CDR2 SVGAGI, per germline (reference sequence). The CDR3 is made up of 11 amino acids. Trimming took 5 bases from V and 1 from J, leaving 3 bases between them. CDR3 sequence reads: CASSPSYEQYF. As DNA, the CDR3 is TGTGCCAGCAGTCCTTCCTACGAGCAGTACTTC.

The chain is built from TRBV27 and TRBJ2-7; D tentatively reads TRBD1 or TRBD2 (5 bases each). The CDR3 has 15 residues. V was clipped by 7 bases and J by 2 bases, with 18 bases between them. Looked up from germline, CDR1 is MNHEY and CDR2 is SMNVEV (reference sequence). As DNA, the CDR3 is TGTGCCAGCACCCCGAGCCGGGACCGACCCTACGAGCAGTACTTC. This encodes CASTPSRDRPYEQYF.

V and J are TRBV5-1 and TRBJ2-3; TRBD1 matches at 7 bases. V was clipped by 4 bases and J by 12 bases; unmatched bases: 5. The CDR3 is made up of 11 amino acids. In germline, CDR1 is SGHRS, CDR2 YFSETQ. The CDR3 region is CASSLRDSQYF. In nucleotides, the CDR3 is TGCGCCAGCAGCCTCCGGGACAGCCAGTATTTT.

J is TRBJ1-2 and V is TRBV5-1; TRBD1 is a possible D gene (6 bases). The CDR3 consists of 15 residues. The germline V gene encodes CDR1 SGHRS and CDR2 YFSETQ. V lost 0 bases and J 5 bases, leaving 14 bases between the germline ends. The CDR3 sequence is CASSLVPGDRYGYTF. The CDR3 DNA follows: TGCGCCAGCAGCTTGGTGCCAGGGGATAGGTATGGCTACACCTTC.

V usage is TRBV5-4 and J usage is TRBJ2-5, with D maybe TRBD2 (6 bases). Near its end, the DNA agrees better with TRBJ2-7, so the J call may be wrong. The germline V gene encodes CDR1 SGHNT and CDR2 YYREEE (reference sequence). The CDR3 runs to 14 residues. The DNA of the CDR3 is TGTGCCAGCAGCTTGGCTAGCGCTCCCTACGAGCAGTACTTC. Amino acids: CASSLASAPYEQYF.

This chain uses TRBV5-1 with TRBJ2-2; D gene ambiguous. The CDR3 sequence is 14 residues long. The V and J ends lost 4 bases and 2 bases respectively, with 9 bases between them. Germline CDR1 SGHRS, CDR2 YFSETQ. The CDR3 coding sequence is TGCGCCAGCAGCATCCTCAGAAACACCGGGGAGCTGTTTTTT. The encoded protein is CASSILRNTGELFF.

CDR3 nucleotides: TGTGCCAGCAGCGTAGGTGGGCCGAGGGGCTACGAGCAGTACTTC. This encodes CASSVGGPRGYEQYF. The J gene is TRBJ2-7, the V gene TRBV9; D possibly matches TRBD1 or TRBD2 (5 bases each). Looked up from germline, CDR1 is SGDLS and CDR2 is YYNGEE. The CDR3 contains 15 residues. Trimming pared 0 bases from V and 3 bases from J, leaving 13 bases between.

This chain joins TRBV28 and TRBJ2-6, with a weak D call TRBD1 (5 bases). V lost 2 bases and J 4 bases, leaving 15 bases between the germline ends. Germline-derived CDR1 and CDR2 are MDHEN and SYDVKM. The CDR3 loop spans 17 amino acids. The CDR3 spells CASSLIGQISGANVLTF. Here the CDR3 DNA reads TGTGCCAGCAGTTTAATAGGACAAATCTCAGGGGCCAACGTCCTGACTTTC.

V and J are TRBV4-3 and TRBJ2-7, with TRBD2 as a possible D gene (6 bases). The length of the CDR3 is 15 residues. Germline V gene sequence: CDR1 LGHNA, CDR2 YSLEER. V lost 2 bases to trimming and J lost 1 base, with 12 bases between them. CDR3 bases: TGCGCCAGCAGCCAATTGGGACTGCCTTCCTACGAGCAGTACTTC. Encoded protein: CASSQLGLPSYEQYF.

The rearrangement uses TRBV5-6 and TRBJ1-6, with 9 bases that match TRBD1. The CDR3 extends over 16 amino acids. Per germline, CDR1 SGHDT and CDR2 YYEEEE. V shed 4 bases, J shed 5 bases, and the junction held 7 bases outside the gene matches. The CDR3 reads CASSTFRDRDNSPLHF. The CDR3 DNA reads as TGTGCCAGCAGCACATTCCGGGACAGGGATAATTCACCCCTCCACTTT.

The gene calls are TRBV7-9 and TRBJ2-7; D unclear. Germline V gene data show CDR1 as SEHNR and CDR2 as FQNEAQ (reference sequence). The CDR3 is 13 amino acids. Trimming took off 5 bases at V and 5 bases at J, with 13 bases between the two ends. The CDR3 region has the DNA TGTGCCAGCAGCGTCTGGTCGGGTGACGAGCAGTACTTC. Protein sequence: CASSVWSGDEQYF.

This chain connects TRBV29-1 to TRBJ2-7; D possibly uses TRBD1 or TRBD2 (6 bases each). Germline assignment: CDR1 SQVTM and CDR2 ANQGSEA. This CDR3 contains 12 residues. V was pared by 7 bases and J by 5 bases, with 15 bases between. CDR3 region: CSAKGGFHEQYF. The CDR3 DNA is TGCAGCGCCAAAGGGGGGTTCCACGAGCAGTACTTC.

This clone showed up just a few times. This sequence joins TRBV27 and TRBJ1-4; no reliable D call. Germline V lookup: CDR1 MNHEY, CDR2 SMNVEV (reference sequence). The CDR3 has 15 residues. Trimming removed 3 bases at V and 5 bases at J, with 13 bases between. CDR3 sequence reads: CASSLAPSINEKLFF. CDR3 nucleotide sequence: TGTGCCAGCAGTTTGGCGCCGTCAATCAATGAAAAACTGTTTTTT.

The CDR3 region is CASSLVGTSNQPQHF. DNA of the CDR3: TGTGCCAGCAGCTTAGTAGGGACGAGCAATCAGCCCCAGCATTTT. The chain employs TRBV7-2 and TRBJ1-5; D possibly corresponds to TRBD1 (5 bases). CDR1 is SGHTA and CDR2 is FQGNSA in the germline V gene. This CDR3 comprises 15 residues. Trimming took 1 base from V and 1 from J, leaving 8 bases between them.

This clone came up once. The rearrangement joins TRBV11-3 to TRBJ1-1, with 8 bases matching TRBD1. Trimming at V came to 5 bases and at J to 1 base, leaving 6 bases not matched to a gene. CDR1 SGHNT and CDR2 YENEEA come from the germline V gene. The CDR3 spans 15 residues. The CDR3 sequence: CASSLSTGGNTEAFF. The CDR3 DNA sequence: TGTGCCAGCAGCCTATCAACAGGGGGGAACACTGAAGCTTTCTTT.

The chain links TRBV19 to TRBJ2-7, with 9 nucleotides matching TRBD2. The germline CDR1 and CDR2 sequences are LNHDA and SQIVND (reference sequence). The CDR3 length is 14 residues. Unmatched junction bases numbered 5, after V lost 5 bases and J lost 3 bases. The CDR3 region is CASSSGGRVYEQYF. The CDR3 DNA sequence: TGTGCCAGTAGTTCAGGCGGGAGGGTCTACGAGCAGTACTTC.

Concerning this clone itself: The same CDR3 arises from other DNA sequences in this sample as well. The CDR3 DNA sequence: TGTGCCAGCAGCGTAGAAGGGGTCTCTGGAAACACCATATATTTT. The encoded protein is CASSVEGVSGNTIYF. The chain has TRBV9 and TRBJ1-3, with D possibly TRBD1 on 5 matching bases. CDR1 SGDLS and CDR2 YYNGEE come from the germline V gene. This CDR3 contains 15 residues. V lost 0 bases and J lost 0, with 7 bases in between.

The chain is built from TRBV5-4 and TRBJ2-7; the D gene is possibly TRBD1 (5 bases). V was pared by 2 bases and J by 2 bases, with 20 bases between. Germline loops: CDR1 SGHNT, CDR2 YYREEE (reference sequence). CDR3 size: 17 residues. CDR3 sequence reads: CASSFGAPTAPPYEQYF. CDR3 in DNA: TGTGCCAGCAGCTTTGGGGCACCGACAGCCCCTCCCTACGAGCAGTACTTC. The complete variable domain, with remaining parts taken from reference TRBV5-4 and TRBJ2-7, reads ETGVTQSPTHLIKTRGQQVTLRCSSQSGHNTVSWYQQALGQGPQFIFQYYREEENGRGNFPPRFSGLQFPNYSSELNVNALELDDSALYLCASSFGAPTAPPYEQYFGPGTRLTVT.

The J gene is TRBJ2-7, the V gene TRBV6-6; possible D gene TRBD2, 7 bases. The CDR3 is made up of 15 amino acids. Trimming removed 0 bases at V and 5 bases at J, with 14 bases between. Germline CDR1 and CDR2: MNHNY and SVGAGI (reference sequence). CDR3 bases: TGTGCCAGCAGTTACTCCGGGGGGCTAGGGGACGAGCAGTACTTC. Translating it yields CASSYSGGLGDEQYF.

The chain couples TRBV28 to TRBJ2-7; either TRBD1 or TRBD2 may fit D (6 bases each). V shed 2 bases and J shed 5 bases, with 13 bases lying between them. This CDR3 is built from 14 residues. CDR1 and CDR2 from the germline V gene are MDHEN and SYDVKM. The CDR3 region is CASSLPRGRDEQYF. CDR3 DNA sequence: TGTGCCAGCAGTTTACCCCGGGGGCGCGACGAGCAGTACTTC.

This clone occurred once. The rearrangement links TRBV7-6 to TRBJ2-7, with D perhaps TRBD1 or TRBD2 (5 bases each). V gave up 3 bases and J gave up 0 bases, with 9 bases separating them. The CDR3 runs to 14 residues. Germline CDR1 is SGHVS and CDR2 is FNYEAQ. The chain's CDR3 is CASSLGPTSYEQYF. The CDR3 coding sequence is TGTGCCAGCAGCTTGGGACCGACCTCCTACGAGCAGTACTTC.

The chain employs TRBV19 and TRBJ2-7, with TRBD1 matching 8 bases. Germline trimming cut 6 bases from V and 3 bases from J; bases unmatched to any gene: 13. The CDR3 sequence is 16 residues long. Germline loops: CDR1 LNHDA, CDR2 SQIVND (reference sequence). The CDR3 coding sequence is TGTGCCAGTAGGCGACAGGGGACATTAGAGATCTACGAGCAGTACTTC. The encoded protein is CASRRQGTLEIYEQYF.

The chain combines TRBV6-5 with TRBJ1-1, with D possibly matching TRBD1 (6 bases). Germline V lookup: CDR1 MNHEY, CDR2 SVGAGI. The germline V and J ends were trimmed by 5 bases and 10 bases, with 23 bases remaining between them. The length of the CDR3 is 15 residues. In nucleotides, the CDR3 is TGTGCCAGCAGTCCCGACTGGGGGGCCGCCTTTCGAGCTTTCTTT. This codes for CASSPDWGAAFRAFF.

V is TRBV28 and J is TRBJ1-2, with D possibly matching TRBD1 (5 bases). CDR1 MDHEN and CDR2 SYDVKM come from the germline V gene. The V gene lost 3 bases and the J gene lost 12 bases, with 17 bases spanning the gap. CDR3 size: 13 residues. The CDR3 spells CASSLRFGDFDTF. CDR3 nucleotide sequence: TGTGCCAGCAGTTTGAGGTTTGGGGACTTCGACACCTTC.